A selection of T cell receptor beta chains follows, all from one sample in a study of CD8 T cells in ankylosing spondylitis. Each CDR3 protein gets one entry after TCRdb re-called the 5' RACE reads with MiXCR. The top ten hold roughly 3.2% of the sample, which has about 500,000 distinct CDR3 sequences, about 5.7% seen once. Material: blood, either unsorted or a sorted T cell fraction (not recorded which). These TCRs come from a male donor with ankylosing spondylitis. Each CDR3 is given with its conserved first and last residue. A D gene is named only where the DNA matches it firmly. For some rows the clone size is stated as once, few or many, or as a class when expanded; others skip it.

d_gene,len,abundance,v_gene,j_gene,CDR3nt,CDR3aa
TRBD2,15,many,TRBV20-1,TRBJ2-3,TGCAGTGCGCCCAGGACTAGCTTTAGCACAGATACGCAGTATTTT,CSAPRTSFSTDTQYF
TRBD2,14,few,TRBV7-2,TRBJ2-7,TGTGCCAGCAGCCAACGAGGGCTACTAGCGGGAGAGTACTTC,CASSQRGLLAGEYF
-,14,many,TRBV5-1,TRBJ2-5,TGCGCCAGCAGCTTGGGGAGGACGGTGGAGACCCAGTACTTC,CASSLGRTVETQYF
-,13,many,TRBV29-1,TRBJ2-5,TGCAGCGTTGGTCCGCCAGGGGTAGAGACCCAGTACTTC,CSVGPPGVETQYF
-,15,many,TRBV7-9,TRBJ1-1,TGTGCCAGCAGCTCACTCAGGGAGGAGGGCACTGAAGCTTTCTTT,CASSSLREEGTEAFF
-,17,many,TRBV28,TRBJ1-6,TGTGCCAGCAGTAACCGAATCTTCGGGACCGCAAATTCACCCCTCCACTTT,CASSNRIFGTANSPLHF
TRBD1,14,many,TRBV6-2/TRBV6-3,TRBJ1-5,TGTGCCAGCAGTCGGGACAGGGCAAGGCAGCCCCAGCATTTT,CASSRDRARQPQHF
-,15,many,TRBV4-2,TRBJ2-5,TGTGCCAGCAGCCAGGCTGACTACACAAGAGGGACCCAGTACTTC,CASSQADYTRGTQYF
-,11,many,TRBV10-3,TRBJ1-1,TGTGCCATCAGGGGGCCCAGTGAAGCTTTCTTT,CAIRGPSEAFF
-,14,-,TRBV2,TRBJ1-6,TGTGCCGAAGGGTCTACAGGTTCATGGTCACCCCTCCACTTT,CAEGSTGSWSPLHF
-,14,many,TRBV27,TRBJ1-1,TGTGCCAGCAGTCCTAGCTATGCGGACACTGAAGCTTTCTTT,CASSPSYADTEAFF